The 8 T cell receptor beta chains presented below share a single source sample, sequenced in a study of post-analysis software for immune sequencing data. Findings and caveats of the study: The five TRBV segments detected at higher frequency in patients than in controls included TRBV5-6, TRBV5-1 and TRBV20-1.

These receptors have no identified antigens. Unique molecular identifiers were carried by the TCR beta cDNA libraries. TCRdb reanalysed the PCR reads using MiXCR and keeps one entry per CDR3 protein. The data contain over 150,000 distinct CDR3 sequences, 30% of them singletons. The material sequenced was blood. Every receptor here comes from a girl aged 5-17 years with multiple sclerosis.

This clonotype has more than one count but fewer than ten. The rearrangement joins TRBV20-1 to TRBJ1-4; the D gene is possibly TRBD1 (6 bases). The germline gives CDR1 DFQATT, CDR2 SNEGSKA (reference sequence). The CDR3 totals 14 residues. V was cut by 6 bases and J by 6 bases, with 17 bases left in between. In nucleotides, the CDR3 is TGCAGTGCGAAGGGGGGGGGGCAAGATGAAAAACTGTTTTTT. Translated, it gives CSAKGGGQDEKLFF.

This clonotype was seen many times. The V call is TRBV10-3, the J call TRBJ2-7; 7 positions agree with TRBD2. Germline lookup yields CDR1 ENHRY and CDR2 SYGVKD. This CDR3 has 12 residues. V lost 10 bases and J lost 2; bases outside the gene matches: 5. The CDR3 region has the DNA TGTGCCACGGCGACTAGCACCTACGAGCAGTACTTC. It translates to CATATSTYEQYF.

The V gene is TRBV12-3 or TRBV12-4, the J gene TRBJ1-2, with 8 bases matching TRBD1. Losses at the gene ends were 5 bases for V and 3 bases for J; bases not matched to a gene: 5. CDR3 length: 14 amino acids. The CDR3 sequence: CASSTPGQDYGYTF. In nucleotides, the CDR3 is TGTGCCAGCAGTACGCCGGGACAGGACTATGGCTACACCTTC.

This clonotype was seen ten or more times. The J gene is TRBJ2-7, the V gene TRBV5-6; 10 nucleotides agree with TRBD1. Germline assignment: CDR1 SGHDT and CDR2 YYEEEE. The CDR3 runs to 14 residues. J gave up 2 bases and V 4 bases, and 3 bases lay outside the gene matches. The CDR3 here is CASSIGQGAYEQYF. The DNA of the CDR3 is TGTGCCAGCAGCATAGGACAGGGGGCCTACGAGCAGTACTTC. The full variable domain, its missing parts supplied by reference TRBV5-6 and TRBJ2-7, is DAGVTQSPTHLIKTRGQQVTLRCSPKSGHDTVSWYQQALGQGPQFIFQYYEEEERQRGNFPDRFSGHQFPNYSSELNVNALLLGDSALYLCASSIGQGAYEQYFGPGTRLTVT.

In this sample, this clonotype turned up many times. J is TRBJ1-6 and V is TRBV12-3 or TRBV12-4, with D unresolved. CDR3 length: 11 residues. The germline V and J ends were trimmed by 5 bases and 6 bases, with 2 bases remaining between them. Here the CDR3 DNA reads TGTGCCAGCAGTCTTAATTCACCCCTCCACTTT. It specifies CASSLNSPLHF.

This clonotype was counted between two and nine times. At one of its ends the junction is not consistent with the germline gene, which may arise from a read error. This chain connects TRBV12-3 or TRBV12-4 to TRBJ2-5, with TRBD1 as a possible D gene (5 bases). CDR3 length: 16 residues. In DNA, the CDR3 is TGTGCCAGCGGAAGCGCAGGGCCCCAGGGCCAAGGGACCCAGTACTTC. Protein: CASGSAGPQGQGTQYF.

This clonotype was found many times. The rearrangement links TRBV15 to TRBJ2-1; 7 bases are a match to TRBD2. Germline CDR1 and CDR2: LNHNV and YYDKDF (reference sequence). With 5 bases clipped from V and 6 bases from J, the junction kept 4 bases outside the gene matches. The CDR3 covers 13 residues. Here the CDR3 reads CATSGAGINEQFF. CDR3 bases: TGTGCCACCAGCGGAGCGGGAATCAATGAGCAGTTCTTC.

In its sample, this clonotype was seen many times. The V gene is TRBV10-1, the J gene TRBJ2-1; D remains ambiguous. Germline V lookup: CDR1 WNHNN, CDR2 SYGVQD (reference sequence). V was shortened by 4 bases and J by 0 bases, with 7 bases between the two germline ends. The CDR3 spans 14 residues. In nucleotides, the CDR3 is TGCGCCAGCAGTGCGGCCAACTCCTACAATGAGCAGTTCTTC. Its translation is CASSAANSYNEQFF.